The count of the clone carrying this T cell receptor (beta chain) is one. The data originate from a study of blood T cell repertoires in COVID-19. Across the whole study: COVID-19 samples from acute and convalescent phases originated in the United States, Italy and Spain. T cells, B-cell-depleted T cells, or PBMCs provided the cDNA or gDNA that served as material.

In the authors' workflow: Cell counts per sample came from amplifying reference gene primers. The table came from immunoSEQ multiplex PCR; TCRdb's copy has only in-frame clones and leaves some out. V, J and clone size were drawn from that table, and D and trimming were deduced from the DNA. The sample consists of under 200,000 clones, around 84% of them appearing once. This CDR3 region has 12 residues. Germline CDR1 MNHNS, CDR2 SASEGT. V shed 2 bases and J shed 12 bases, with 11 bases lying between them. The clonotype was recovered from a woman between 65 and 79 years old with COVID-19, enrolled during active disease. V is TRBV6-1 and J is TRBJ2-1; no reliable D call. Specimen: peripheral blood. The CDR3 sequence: CASSEPLPRQFF. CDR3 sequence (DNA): TGTGCCAGCAGTGAACCTCTCCCCCGGCAGTTCTTC.